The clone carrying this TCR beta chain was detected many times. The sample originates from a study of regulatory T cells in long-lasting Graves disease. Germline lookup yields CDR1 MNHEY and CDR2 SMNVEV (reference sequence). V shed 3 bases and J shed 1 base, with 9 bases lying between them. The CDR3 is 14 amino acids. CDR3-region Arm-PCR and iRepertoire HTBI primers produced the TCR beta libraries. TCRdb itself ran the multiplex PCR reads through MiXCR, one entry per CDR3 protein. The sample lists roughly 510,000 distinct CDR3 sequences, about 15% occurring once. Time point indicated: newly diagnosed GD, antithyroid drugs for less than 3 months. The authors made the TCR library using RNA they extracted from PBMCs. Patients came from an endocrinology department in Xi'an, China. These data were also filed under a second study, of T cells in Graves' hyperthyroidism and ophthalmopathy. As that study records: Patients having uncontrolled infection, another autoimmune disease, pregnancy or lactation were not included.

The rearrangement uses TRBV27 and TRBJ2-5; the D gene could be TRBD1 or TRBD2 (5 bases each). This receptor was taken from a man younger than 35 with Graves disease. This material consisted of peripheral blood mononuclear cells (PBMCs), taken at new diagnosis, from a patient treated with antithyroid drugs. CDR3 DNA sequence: TGTGCCAGCAGTTTTATCGGGGCCCAAGAGACCCAGTACTTC. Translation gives CASSFIGAQETQYF.